Listed here are 32 T cell receptor beta chains from one sample, sequenced in a study of blood T cell repertoires in COVID-19. The table came from immunoSEQ multiplex PCR; TCRdb's copy has only in-frame clones and leaves some out. The sample has fewer than 150,000 clones, 70% to 90% seen once. Specimen: peripheral blood. All receptors derive from an older woman who had recovered from COVID-19.

The V call is TRBV2, the J call TRBJ1-1; 8 nucleotides match TRBD1. The length of the CDR3 is 16 residues. Trimming cost V 7 bases and J 0 bases; bases outside gene matches: 10. Germline values: CDR1 SNHLY, CDR2 FYNNEI. CDR3 sequence (DNA): TGTGCCAGCACCGACAGGGGTAGTTCGGTGAACACTGAAGCTTTCTTT. Protein sequence: CASTDRGSSVNTEAFF.

This rearrangement joins TRBV7-3 to TRBJ2-1, with 10 bases matching TRBD2. Trimming removed 0 bases from V and 4 bases from J; junction bases left unmatched: 6. Germline V gives CDR1 SGHTA, CDR2 FQGTGA. The CDR3 is 17 amino acids. In nucleotides, the CDR3 is TGTGCCAGCAGCTTAACAGCTGGAGCGGGAGGGTACAATGAGCAGTTCTTC. This codes for CASSLTAGAGGYNEQFF.

This clone was found once. The rearrangement joins TRBV6-2 or TRBV6-3 to TRBJ2-7; D unresolved. The CDR3 has 12 residues. From germline, CDR1 is MNHEY and CDR2 SVGEGT. Trimming shortened V by 5 bases and J by 3 bases, and 8 bases separated the two germline ends. The CDR3 nucleotides are TGTGCCAGCAGTCCCTTAAACTACGAGCAGTACTTC. Translated: CASSPLNYEQYF.

This clone has only a few counts. The chain links TRBV7-2 to TRBJ2-5, with D possibly being TRBD2 (7 bases). V lost 1 base and J lost 6, with 12 bases in between. There are 14 residues in the CDR3. Germline loops: CDR1 SGHTA, CDR2 FQGNSA. CDR3 amino acids: CASSLGRGGKTQYF. For the CDR3, the DNA is TGTGCCAGCAGCTTAGGGAGGGGGGGGAAGACCCAGTACTTC.

V gene TRBV6-2 or TRBV6-3 combines with J gene TRBJ1-1; 11 bases match TRBD1. Germline assignment: CDR1 MNHEY and CDR2 SVGEGT. The CDR3 is 16 residues long. The junction had 5 bases not matched to a gene; V was cut back by 5 bases and J by 0 bases. The DNA of the CDR3 is TGTGCCAGCAGTCCGGGACAGGGGGGGGTGAACACTGAAGCTTTCTTT. As protein: CASSPGQGGVNTEAFF.

This chain links TRBV6-2 or TRBV6-3 with TRBJ1-2; TRBD1 matches 7 bases. Trimming cost V 5 bases and J 1 base; bases outside gene matches: 19. The CDR3 sequence is 19 residues long. Germline loops: CDR1 MNHEY, CDR2 SVGEGT. CDR3 residues: CASSPPDRANRIVNYGYTF. In DNA, the CDR3 is TGTGCCAGCAGTCCCCCTGACAGGGCAAATCGGATAGTTAACTATGGCTACACCTTC.

J is TRBJ2-2 and V is TRBV2; the D is unclear. This CDR3 is 14 amino acids long. The V end was cut by 7 bases, the J end by 0 bases, with 9 bases between. The germline V gene has CDR1 SNHLY and CDR2 FYNNEI. The CDR3 is CASTRTTNTGELFF. The CDR3 DNA reads as TGTGCCAGCACCAGAACAACGAACACCGGGGAGCTGTTTTTT.

The CDR3 loop reads CASSRTGVMGYTF. The CDR3 region has the DNA TGTGCCAGCAGCCGGACAGGGGTAATGGGCTACACCTTC. The V and J genes are TRBV7-2 and TRBJ1-2, with TRBD1 identical over 9 bases. V was clipped by 5 bases and J by 8 bases; unmatched bases: 6. CDR3 length: 13 residues. The V gene's germline CDR1 is SGHTA and CDR2 FQGNSA.

The CDR3, as DNA: TGTGCCACCAGTGACCCTCAGGGGTCAGATACGCAGTATTTT. It yields the protein CATSDPQGSDTQYF. The chain employs TRBV24-1 and TRBJ2-3; TRBD1 is a possible D gene (6 bases). The CDR3 extends over 14 amino acids. V shed 4 bases and J shed 4 bases, with 11 bases lying between them. Germline CDR1 KGHDR, CDR2 SFDVKD.

This CDR3 is CASSSMGSSNYGYTF. The CDR3 coding sequence is TGTGCCAGCAGCTCAATGGGCAGCTCTAACTATGGCTACACCTTC. The chain is built from TRBV7-9 and TRBJ1-2; D gene ambiguous. The CDR3 spans 15 residues. V shed 4 bases and J shed 0 bases, with 12 bases lying between them. Germline CDR1 and CDR2: SEHNR and FQNEAQ (reference sequence).

This clone was detected only once. In DNA, the CDR3 is TGTGCCAGCAAGGGACTAGCGGGAGGTTCCGAGCAGTACTTC. It yields the protein CASKGLAGGSEQYF. The V call is TRBV7-2, the J call TRBJ2-7; TRBD2 agrees at 15 bases. Germline V gives CDR1 SGHTA, CDR2 FQGNSA. Trimming removed 7 bases from V and 6 bases from J; junction bases left unmatched: 4. CDR3 length equals 14 residues.

This chain uses TRBV4-2 with TRBJ2-5; the match to TRBD2 covers 7 bases. The CDR3 is made up of 16 amino acids. With 1 base clipped from V and 2 bases from J, the junction kept 7 bases outside the gene matches. Germline CDR1 LGHNA, CDR2 YNFKEQ. This chain's CDR3 is CASSQVSAGIQETQYF. CDR3 DNA sequence: TGTGCCAGCAGCCAAGTTTCAGCGGGGATTCAAGAGACCCAGTACTTC.

V is TRBV20-1 and J is TRBJ1-6; a weak D match, TRBD1 (6 bases). The CDR3 extends over 15 amino acids. Germline CDR1 and CDR2: DFQATT and SNEGSKA (reference sequence). V was cut by 3 bases and J by 8 bases, with 17 bases left in between. The CDR3 sequence is CSASERLGQHSPLHF. The CDR3 DNA is TGCAGTGCTAGTGAGCGCCTAGGACAGCATTCACCCCTCCACTTT.

The chain links TRBV4-2 to TRBJ1-2; 7 nucleotides align to TRBD1. Per germline, CDR1 LGHNA and CDR2 YNFKEQ. The CDR3 totals 15 residues. Losses at the gene ends were 0 bases for V and 7 bases for J; bases not matched to a gene: 8. The CDR3 protein is CASSQDRLPGGGYTF. Written as DNA, the CDR3 is TGTGCCAGCAGCCAAGATCGTTTACCAGGGGGTGGCTACACCTTC.

The CDR3 loop is CAISPEHTGTGELFF. CDR3 bases: TGTGCCATCAGTCCTGAACATACAGGGACCGGGGAGCTGTTTTTT. This sequence joins TRBV10-3 and TRBJ2-2, with D maybe TRBD1 (6 bases). Germline CDR1 is ENHRY and CDR2 is SYGVKD. Trimming took off 5 bases at V and 5 bases at J, with 15 bases between the two ends. The CDR3 totals 15 residues.

This chain links TRBV3-1 (or the pseudogene TRBV3-2) with TRBJ2-7, with 8 positions matching TRBD1. From germline, CDR1 is LGHDT and CDR2 YNNKEL (reference sequence). CDR3 length equals 16 residues. V lost 2 bases, J lost 2 bases, and 8 bases stayed unmatched. CDR3 amino acids: CASSQRQGLSPYEQYF. In DNA, the CDR3 is TGTGCCAGCAGCCAAAGACAGGGGCTCTCTCCCTACGAGCAGTACTTC.

The J gene is TRBJ1-6, the V gene TRBV7-6; no firm D call. The CDR3 extends over 12 amino acids. Between the trimmed V and J ends, which lost 10 bases and 10 bases, there was a span of 14 bases. CDR1 and CDR2 (germline): SGHVS, FNYEAQ. The CDR3 DNA is TGTGCCACCGCGACTACGGGATCACCCCTCCACTTT. It encodes CATATTGSPLHF. Complete variable domain (other parts from reference TRBV7-6 and TRBJ1-6): GAGVSQSPRYKVTKRGQDVALRCDPISGHVSLYWYRQALGQGPEFLTYFNYEAQQDKSGLPNDRFSAERPEGSISTLTIQRTEQRDSAMYRCATATTGSPLHFGNGTRLTVT.

This clone was observed once. The CDR3 reads CASSSGQSTGELFF. The CDR3 coding sequence is TGCGCCAGCAGCTCGGGACAGTCCACCGGGGAGCTGTTTTTT. The rearrangement uses TRBV5-1 and TRBJ2-2; 7 nucleotides agree with TRBD1. The length of the CDR3 is 14 residues. After removal of 3 bases from V and 4 bases from J, the junction contained 3 bases not matched to a gene. Looked up from germline, CDR1 is SGHRS and CDR2 is YFSETQ.

The CDR3 DNA sequence: TGTGCCAGCAGCCGTGGGGGGTCGAGGAAGCTGTTTTTT. This gives the protein CASSRGGSRKLFF. This chain uses TRBV5-6 with TRBJ2-2, with D tentatively TRBD2 (6 bases). This CDR3 is built from 13 residues. V lost 4 bases, J lost 12 bases, and 16 bases lay in between. Germline V lookup: CDR1 SGHDT, CDR2 YYEEEE.

In this sample, this clone turned up once. The V and J genes are TRBV29-1 and TRBJ1-1; 8 positions agree with TRBD1. In germline, CDR1 is SQVTM, CDR2 ANQGSEA. CDR3 size: 12 residues. Trimming removed 7 bases from V and 4 bases from J; junction bases left unmatched: 5. Written as DNA, the CDR3 is TGCAGCGCTGACAGGGGCCCCACTGAAGCTTTCTTT. Its protein is CSADRGPTEAFF.

This chain joins TRBV19 and TRBJ1-5; D is uncertain. The CDR3 is made up of 16 amino acids. Germline CDR1 LNHDA, CDR2 SQIVND (reference sequence). Trimming removed 0 bases at V and 7 bases at J, with 16 bases between. The CDR3 DNA reads as TGTGCCAGTAGTATAGATGTAAACTCTCCCTGGCAGCCCCAGCATTTT. As protein: CASSIDVNSPWQPQHF. Together with reference TRBV19 and TRBJ1-5, the CDR3 gives the full variable domain: DGGITQSPKYLFRKEGQNVTLSCEQNLNHDAMYWYRQDPGQGLRLIYYSQIVNDFQKGDIAEGYSVSREKKESFPLTVTSAQKNPTAFYLCASSIDVNSPWQPQHFGDGTRLSIL.

This clone was found once. The CDR3 is CASSAPTGGNGELFF. The CDR3 DNA is TGTGCCAGCAGTGCCCCGACAGGGGGAAACGGGGAGCTGTTTTTT. J is TRBJ2-2 and V is TRBV6-4; 9 bases agree with TRBD1. This CDR3 comprises 15 residues. With 4 bases clipped from V and 7 bases from J, the junction kept 7 bases outside the gene matches. Germline-derived CDR1 and CDR2 are MRHNA and SNTAGT.

V and J are TRBV19 and TRBJ1-2; D might be TRBD1 (6 bases). The CDR3 covers 13 residues. The germline V gene has CDR1 LNHDA and CDR2 SQIVND (reference sequence). Trimming took off 7 bases at V and 8 bases at J, with 17 bases between the two ends. This chain's CDR3 is CASKDSGMRGYTF. CDR3 in DNA: TGTGCCAGTAAGGACAGCGGGATGCGCGGCTACACCTTC.

V and J are TRBV11-2 and TRBJ2-3, with D uncertain. The V end was cut by 1 base, the J end by 4 bases, with 9 bases between. This CDR3 is built from 14 residues. Looked up from germline, CDR1 is SGHAT and CDR2 is FQNNGV. CDR3 coding DNA: TGTGCCAGCAGCTTAGGTTCGGTTTCAGATACGCAGTATTTT. Translating it yields CASSLGSVSDTQYF.

This chain uses TRBV4-3 with TRBJ2-5; 8 bases align to TRBD1. Per the germline V gene, CDR1 is LGHNA and CDR2 is YSLEER. The CDR3 is 15 amino acids. Germline trimming cut 3 bases from V and 3 bases from J; bases unmatched to any gene: 6. The CDR3 region has the DNA TGCGCCAGCAGCCAGAGCGCGGACAGGGAAGAGACCCAGTACTTC. It is translated as CASSQSADREETQYF.

This sequence joins TRBV28 and TRBJ2-7; D might be TRBD2 (6 bases). Germline-derived CDR1 and CDR2 are MDHEN and SYDVKM. The CDR3 is 11 amino acids. Trimming removed 6 bases from V and 3 bases from J, with 6 bases in between. The CDR3 region is CASRGLYEQYF. In DNA, the CDR3 is TGTGCCAGCAGGGGACTCTACGAGCAGTACTTC.

V and J are TRBV5-5 and TRBJ1-3; no clear D gene. Trimming left V 4 bases short and J 0 bases short, with 17 bases between. Per the germline V gene, CDR1 is SGHKS and CDR2 is YYEKEE (reference sequence). This CDR3 has 17 residues. The DNA of the CDR3 is TGTGCCAGCAGCCTCCAACGGTCGGTGAGCTCTGGAAACACCATATATTTT. It codes for CASSLQRSVSSGNTIYF.

This chain links TRBV6-5 with TRBJ2-2; 12 bases map to TRBD1. In germline, CDR1 is MNHEY, CDR2 SVGAGI. V dropped 7 bases and J dropped 7; count of bases not matched to a gene: 4. This CDR3 comprises 14 residues. The CDR3 spells CASTWDRGHGELFF. The CDR3 bases are TGTGCCAGCACTTGGGACAGGGGGCACGGGGAGCTGTTTTTT.

The chain is built from TRBV19 and TRBJ2-5; 8 nucleotides match TRBD1. This CDR3 has 14 amino acids. Germline V gene sequence: CDR1 LNHDA, CDR2 SQIVND (reference sequence). V trimming: 4 bases; J trimming: 1 base; junction bases outside the gene matches: 2. The CDR3 DNA reads TGTGCCAGTAGTAGGACAGGGTCCCAAGAGACCCAGTACTTC. It is translated as CASSRTGSQETQYF.

This clone was seen just once. The chain uses TRBV5-1 and TRBJ2-5; 8 nucleotides agree with TRBD2. V dropped 3 bases and J dropped 5; count of bases not matched to a gene: 9. CDR3 size: 15 residues. Germline CDR1 is SGHRS and CDR2 is YFSETQ. The CDR3 sequence is CASSWFGGAEETQYF. The CDR3 DNA sequence: TGCGCCAGCAGCTGGTTCGGGGGGGCCGAGGAGACCCAGTACTTC. The entire variable domain, with the rest obtained from reference TRBV5-1 and TRBJ2-5, is as follows: KAGVTQTPRYLIKTRGQQVTLSCSPISGHRSVSWYQQTPGQGLQFLFEYFSETQRNKGNFPGRFSGRQFSNSRSEMNVSTLELGDSALYLCASSWFGGAEETQYFGPGTRLLVL.

J is TRBJ2-3 and V is TRBV5-1; D possibly corresponds to TRBD2 (6 bases). The CDR3 covers 16 residues. CDR1 and CDR2 from the germline V gene are SGHRS and YFSETQ. V was shortened by 0 bases and J by 0 bases, with 11 bases between the two germline ends. Written as DNA, the CDR3 is TGCGCCAGCAGCTTGGCGTTAGCGGAAAGCACAGATACGCAGTATTTT. Its protein is CASSLALAESTDTQYF.

This clone was counted between two and nine times. The chain carries TRBV19 and TRBJ1-1; D perhaps matches TRBD1 (5 bases). CDR1 is LNHDA, CDR2 SQIVND, per germline (reference sequence). The CDR3 covers 15 residues. Trimming stripped 3 bases from V and 5 bases from J, with 16 bases between. The CDR3 reads CASSIWTTLMTEAFF. The DNA for the CDR3 is TGTGCCAGTAGTATCTGGACAACCCTGATGACTGAAGCTTTCTTT. Complete variable domain (other parts from reference TRBV19 and TRBJ1-1): DGGITQSPKYLFRKEGQNVTLSCEQNLNHDAMYWYRQDPGQGLRLIYYSQIVNDFQKGDIAEGYSVSREKKESFPLTVTSAQKNPTAFYLCASSIWTTLMTEAFFGQGTRLTVV.